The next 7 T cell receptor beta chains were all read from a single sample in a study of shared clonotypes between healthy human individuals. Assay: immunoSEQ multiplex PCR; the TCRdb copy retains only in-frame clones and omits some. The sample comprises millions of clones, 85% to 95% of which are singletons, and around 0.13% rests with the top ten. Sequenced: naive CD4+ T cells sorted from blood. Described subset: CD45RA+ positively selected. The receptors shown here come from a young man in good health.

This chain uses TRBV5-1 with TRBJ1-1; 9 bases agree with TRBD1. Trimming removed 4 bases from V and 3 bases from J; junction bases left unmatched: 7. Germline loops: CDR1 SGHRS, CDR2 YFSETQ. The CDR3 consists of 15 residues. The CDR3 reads CASSITGGEDTEAFF. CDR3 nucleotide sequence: TGCGCCAGCAGCATAACAGGGGGCGAGGACACTGAAGCTTTCTTT.

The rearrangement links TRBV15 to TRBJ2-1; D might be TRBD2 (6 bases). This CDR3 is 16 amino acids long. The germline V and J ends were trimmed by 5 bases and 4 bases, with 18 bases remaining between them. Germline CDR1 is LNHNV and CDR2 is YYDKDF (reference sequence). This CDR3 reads CATSAPGLSVYNEQFF. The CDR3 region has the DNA TGTGCCACCAGCGCTCCGGGACTCTCGGTATACAATGAGCAGTTCTTC.

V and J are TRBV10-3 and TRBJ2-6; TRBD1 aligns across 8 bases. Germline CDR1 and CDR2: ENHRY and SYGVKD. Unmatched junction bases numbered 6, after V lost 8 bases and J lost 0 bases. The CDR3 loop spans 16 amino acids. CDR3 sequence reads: CAIGGTGLSGANVLTF. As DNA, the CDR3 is TGTGCCATCGGGGGGACAGGACTCTCTGGGGCCAACGTCCTGACTTTC.

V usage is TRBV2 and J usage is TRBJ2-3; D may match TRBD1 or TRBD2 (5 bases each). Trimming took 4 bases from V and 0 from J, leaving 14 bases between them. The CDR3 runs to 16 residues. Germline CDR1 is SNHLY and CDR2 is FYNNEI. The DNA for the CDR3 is TGTGCCAGCAGTGGTCCGGGACCGATGAGCACAGATACGCAGTATTTT. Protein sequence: CASSGPGPMSTDTQYF.

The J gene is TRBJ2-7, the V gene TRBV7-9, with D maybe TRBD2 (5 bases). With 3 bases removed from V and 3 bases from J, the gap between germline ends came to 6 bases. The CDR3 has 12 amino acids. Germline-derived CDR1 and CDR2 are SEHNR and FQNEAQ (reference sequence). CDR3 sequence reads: CASSFRDYEQYF. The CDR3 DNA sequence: TGTGCCAGCAGCTTCCGGGACTACGAGCAGTACTTC.

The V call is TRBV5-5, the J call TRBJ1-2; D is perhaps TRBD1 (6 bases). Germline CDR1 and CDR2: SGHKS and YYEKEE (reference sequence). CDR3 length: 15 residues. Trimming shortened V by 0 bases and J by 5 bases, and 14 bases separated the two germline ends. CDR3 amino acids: CASSLATGSQYGYTF. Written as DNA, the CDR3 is TGTGCCAGCAGCTTGGCCACAGGGAGCCAATATGGCTACACCTTC.

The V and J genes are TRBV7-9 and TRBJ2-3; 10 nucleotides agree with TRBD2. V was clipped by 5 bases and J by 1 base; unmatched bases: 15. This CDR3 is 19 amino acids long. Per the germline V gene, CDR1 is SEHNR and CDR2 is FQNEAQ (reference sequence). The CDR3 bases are TGTGCCAGCAGCCGTCAGGGGGCTAGCGGGAGAATCGGCACAGATACGCAGTATTTT. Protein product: CASSRQGASGRIGTDTQYF.